The entry below describes one TCR beta chain. Germline is not matched at one junction end, which may reflect a read error. The data derive from a study of CD8+CD57+ T cells in acquired aplastic anemia. Study-wide background: When averaged, DNA from sorted CD4+ and CD8+ cells came to about 2.9 ug.

There are 10 residues in the CDR3. CDR1 and CDR2 (germline): SNHLY, FYNNEI. Profiles of TCR beta VDJ and CDR3 were generated from a genomic DNA template. TCRdb re-analysed the reads in MiXCR, keeping a single row per CDR3 protein. The data show some 280,000 distinct CDR3 sequences, about 56% seen once. V and J are TRBV2 and TRBJ2-7; TRBD1 matches at 10 bases. The sequenced sample was sorted CD4+, CD8+, or CD8+CD57+ T cells (not recorded which) from PBMCs. The clonotype comes from a human donor with severe aplastic anemia or a healthy control (not recorded which). This chain's CDR3 is CASSGTGGNF. The CDR3 DNA sequence: TGTGCCAGCAGTGGGACAGGGGGGAACTTC. Based on the CDR3 plus reference TRBV2 and TRBJ2-7, the full variable domain is EPEVTQTPSHQVTQMGQEVILRCVPISNHLYFYWYRQILGQKVEFLVSFYNNEISEKSEIFDDQFSVERPDGSNFTLKIRSTKLEDSAMYFCASSGTGGNFGPGTRLTVT.